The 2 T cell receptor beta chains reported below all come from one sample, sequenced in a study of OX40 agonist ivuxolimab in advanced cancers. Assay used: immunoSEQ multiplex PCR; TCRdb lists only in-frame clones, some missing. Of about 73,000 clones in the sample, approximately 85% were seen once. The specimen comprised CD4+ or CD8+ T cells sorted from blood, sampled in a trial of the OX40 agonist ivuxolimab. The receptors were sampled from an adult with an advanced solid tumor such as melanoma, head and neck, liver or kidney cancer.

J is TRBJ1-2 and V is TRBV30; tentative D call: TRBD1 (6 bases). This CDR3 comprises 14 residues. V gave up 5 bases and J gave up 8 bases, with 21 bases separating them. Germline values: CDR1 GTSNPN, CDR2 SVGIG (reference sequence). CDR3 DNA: TGTGCCTGGGCCCCTGCCCGGGGGCAAGGGGGCTACACCTTC. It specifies CAWAPARGQGGYTF. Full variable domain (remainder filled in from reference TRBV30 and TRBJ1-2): SQTIHQWPATLVQPVGSPLSLECTVEGTSNPNLYWYRQAAGRGLQLLFYSVGIGQISSEVPQNLSASRPQDRQFILSSKKLLLSDSGFYLCAWAPARGQGGYTFGSGTRLTVV.

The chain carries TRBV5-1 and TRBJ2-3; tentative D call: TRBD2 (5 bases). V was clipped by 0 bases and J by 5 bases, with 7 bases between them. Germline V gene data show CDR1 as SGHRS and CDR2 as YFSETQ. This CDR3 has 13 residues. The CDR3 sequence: CASSLAGEDTQYF. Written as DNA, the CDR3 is TGCGCCAGCAGCTTGGCCGGGGAAGATACGCAGTATTTT.